The source of this TCR beta chain is a study of cytomegalovirus exposure and HLA in healthy donors. Study information: Earlier sequencing of 150 million to 200 million T cells yielded 90 million to 140 million unique TCR beta sequences. Study-level points and caveats: In a later analysis, specific HLA alleles were associated with around 17,000 TCR beta sequences at a 0.05 false discovery rate. Later on, a genetic analysis was performed. It linked a missense variant in DCLRE1C with V- and J-gene trimming of TCR beta. In a later analysis, donors in an Asian-associated ancestry cluster reportedly had fewer N-insertions in productive TCRs than the cohort mean.

In regard to this clone: The antigen is not known.

This CDR3 has 15 amino acids. The germline CDR1 and CDR2 sequences are SGHRS and YFSETQ. Trimming took 0 bases from V and 7 from J, leaving 11 bases between them. Primers included in the PCR were 60 Vbeta and 13 Jbeta primers. The assay was immunoSEQ multiplex PCR, and TCRdb's table has in-frame clones only and misses some. The sample consists of 150,000 to 200,000 clones, approximately 80% of them appearing once. The sequenced sample consisted of PBMCs. This sequence originates from a male donor in good health and CMV-seronegative. V gene TRBV5-1 combines with J gene TRBJ1-6; possibly TRBD1 for D (6 bases). The CDR3 DNA reads as TGCGCCAGCAGCTTGGGACAGGATAGGAATTCACCCCTCCACTTT. It codes for CASSLGQDRNSPLHF.